The 23 T cell receptor beta chains listed next were all sequenced from one sample in a study of response to subunit inactivated influenza vaccine. TCRdb independently ran MiXCR on the RT-PCR reads; one entry per CDR3 protein. The sample includes around 580,000 distinct CDR3 sequences, around 15% of them seen just once. This specimen consisted of PBMCs from blood, obtained 12 days after vaccination. The receptors were gathered from a man between 45 and 60 years old who received an inactivated influenza vaccine.

There are a few counts of this clonotype. The rearrangement links TRBV7-6 to TRBJ1-6, with a tentative D call TRBD1 (5 bases). V shed 6 bases and J shed 5 bases, with 8 bases lying between them. CDR1 is SGHVS, CDR2 FNYEAQ, per germline. The CDR3 length is 13 residues. The CDR3: CASRPTDNSPLHF. For the CDR3, the DNA is TGTGCCAGCAGACCGACAGATAATTCACCCCTCCACTTT.

The V gene is TRBV20-1, the J gene TRBJ2-1, with a weak D call TRBD2 (5 bases). Germline-derived CDR1 and CDR2 are DFQATT and SNEGSKA (reference sequence). The CDR3 totals 15 residues. The V gene lost 0 bases and the J gene lost 4 bases, with 13 bases spanning the gap. The CDR3 DNA reads as TGCAGTGCTAGAGATAGAGCTAGCTATTACAATGAGCAGTTCTTC. Residues: CSARDRASYYNEQFF.

J is TRBJ2-7 and V is TRBV20-1; D unresolved. This CDR3 is 15 amino acids long. CDR1 is DFQATT, CDR2 SNEGSKA, per germline (reference sequence). Trimming pared 3 bases from V and 5 bases from J, leaving 20 bases between. For the CDR3, the DNA is TGCAGTGCTAGGGGCCGCGGATCGAGCATCCACGAGCAGTACTTC. It encodes CSARGRGSSIHEQYF.

This clonotype was detected a few times. The V gene is TRBV20-1, the J gene TRBJ2-4; D is possibly TRBD2 (6 bases). Germline assignment: CDR1 DFQATT and CDR2 SNEGSKA (reference sequence). CDR3 length: 13 residues. The V and J ends lost 1 base and 10 bases respectively, with 14 bases between them. This CDR3 is CSARVVAGGIQYF. DNA of the CDR3: TGCAGTGCTAGAGTGGTAGCTGGGGGGATTCAGTACTTC.

The chain couples TRBV2 to TRBJ2-5; 8 positions match TRBD2. Germline CDR1 is SNHLY and CDR2 is FYNNEI. The CDR3 covers 13 residues. Trimming at V came to 8 bases and at J to 3 bases, leaving 5 bases not matched to a gene. CDR3 coding DNA: TGTGCCAGCGCAGGACTAGCAGAAGAGACCCAGTACTTC. The encoded protein is CASAGLAEETQYF.

This clonotype has more than one count but fewer than ten. The chain is built from TRBV19 and TRBJ2-2; 7 nucleotides align to TRBD2. The germline CDR1 and CDR2 sequences are LNHDA and SQIVND (reference sequence). Trimming took 7 bases from V and 4 from J; bases not matched to a gene: 6. The length of the CDR3 is 14 residues. This chain's CDR3 is CASTSGGSTGELFF. The CDR3 DNA is TGTGCCAGTACTAGCGGAGGGTCCACCGGGGAGCTGTTTTTT.

The V and J genes are TRBV7-2 and TRBJ2-7; 7 bases are shared with TRBD1. Trimming removed 5 bases from V and 4 bases from J; junction bases left unmatched: 11. Germline V CDR1 and CDR2: SGHTA, FQGNSA. CDR3 length: 15 amino acids. In DNA, the CDR3 is TGTGCCAGCAGCCCAACAGGGGCCCTCCTGTACGAGCAGTACTTC. It codes for CASSPTGALLYEQYF.

This clonotype has only a few counts. The chain employs TRBV12-3 or TRBV12-4 and TRBJ2-7, with 12 bases aligning to TRBD1. The CDR3 covers 14 residues. The V gene end was trimmed by 5 bases and the J gene end by 3 bases; junction bases not matched to a gene: 2. The CDR3 DNA reads TGTGCCAGCAGTGGGACAGGGGGCTACTACGAGCAGTACTTC. Translation: CASSGTGGYYEQYF.

The V and J genes are TRBV7-2 and TRBJ2-7; maybe TRBD1 (5 bases). V lost 5 bases, J lost 1 base, and 12 bases lay in between. CDR3 length: 14 residues. Germline-derived CDR1 and CDR2 are SGHTA and FQGNSA. The CDR3 nucleotides are TGTGCCAGCAGCAATGGACAATTTTCCTACGAGCAGTACTTC. This encodes CASSNGQFSYEQYF.

This clonotype was counted only a few times. The chain uses TRBV7-9 and TRBJ2-5; the match to TRBD1 covers 11 bases. The CDR3 has 15 amino acids. Germline V gene sequence: CDR1 SEHNR, CDR2 FQNEAQ (reference sequence). V gave up 2 bases and J gave up 4 bases; unmatched junction bases: 3. The CDR3, as DNA: TGTGCCAGCAGCTTAACGGACAGGGGGCGAGAGACCCAGTACTTC. Translated, it gives CASSLTDRGRETQYF.

This clonotype has more than one count but fewer than ten. The chain is built from TRBV11-3 and TRBJ1-1, with D possibly matching TRBD1 (5 bases). V lost 0 bases to trimming and J lost 1 base, with 12 bases between them. This CDR3 comprises 16 residues. Per the germline V gene, CDR1 is SGHNT and CDR2 is YENEEA. In nucleotides, the CDR3 is TGTGCCAGCAGCTTAGATCGGGCAGGGCCGAACACTGAAGCTTTCTTT. Translation: CASSLDRAGPNTEAFF.

DNA for the CDR3: TGTGCCAGCAGCTTAGAACCCCTTGGGGTTTACAATGAGCAGTTCTTC. Residues: CASSLEPLGVYNEQFF. This chain uses TRBV7-9 with TRBJ2-1; D remains unclear. The CDR3 loop spans 16 amino acids. V shed 1 base and J shed 4 bases, with 14 bases lying between them. Germline lookup yields CDR1 SEHNR and CDR2 FQNEAQ (reference sequence).

This clonotype was seen a handful of times. V gene TRBV7-9 combines with J gene TRBJ2-7, with a weak D call TRBD2 (5 bases). The CDR3 length is 14 residues. The germline CDR1 and CDR2 sequences are SEHNR and FQNEAQ (reference sequence). Trimming left V 5 bases short and J 1 base short, with 12 bases between. The CDR3 nucleotides read TGTGCCAGCAGCCCCGGACGGACTTCCTACGAGCAGTACTTC. It translates to CASSPGRTSYEQYF.

This clonotype showed up just a few times. The chain links TRBV7-9 to TRBJ2-5; D ambiguous. The CDR3 is 12 residues long. Germline values: CDR1 SEHNR, CDR2 FQNEAQ (reference sequence). V lost 6 bases and J 5 bases, leaving 10 bases between the germline ends. In DNA, the CDR3 is TGTGCCAGCAGACCAATGAAGGAGACCCAGTACTTC. Translated, it gives CASRPMKETQYF.

J is TRBJ2-5 and V is TRBV12-3 or TRBV12-4; 11 bases line up with TRBD1. The CDR3 extends over 17 amino acids. The J segment lost 5 bases and the V segment lost 3 bases, leaving 11 bases of the junction unmatched. CDR3 bases: TGTGCCAGCAGTTTTGCCCGCGGACAGGGGGCAGGTGAGACCCAGTACTTC. It yields the protein CASSFARGQGAGETQYF.

This clonotype came up a few times. This chain uses TRBV6-2 or TRBV6-3 with TRBJ2-2, with D possibly matching TRBD1 (6 bases). The V end was cut by 0 bases, the J end by 5 bases, with 10 bases between. CDR1 is MNHEY and CDR2 is SVGEGT in the germline V gene. This CDR3 spans 15 amino acids. CDR3 protein: CASSYSSTGTGELFF. In nucleotides, the CDR3 is TGTGCCAGCAGTTACTCGTCGACAGGAACCGGGGAGCTGTTTTTT.

This clonotype was counted between two and nine times. The rearrangement joins TRBV9 to TRBJ2-1; D is uncertain. Per germline, CDR1 SGDLS and CDR2 YYNGEE. V was shortened by 0 bases and J by 10 bases, with 8 bases between the two germline ends. The CDR3 contains 12 residues. CDR3 protein: CASSVEQTEQFF. The CDR3 DNA is TGTGCCAGCAGCGTAGAACAGACCGAGCAGTTCTTC.

This clonotype was observed a few times. V usage is TRBV28 and J usage is TRBJ2-7; D uncertain. There are 12 residues in the CDR3. V lost 5 bases, J lost 8 bases, and 13 bases lay in between. Germline values: CDR1 MDHEN, CDR2 SYDVKM. The CDR3 here is CASSRAGGQQYF. CDR3 bases: TGTGCCAGCAGTCGCGCCGGTGGGCAGCAGTACTTC. The variable domain in full, with the rest retrieved from reference TRBV28 and TRBJ2-7, is DVKVTQSSRYLVKRTGEKVFLECVQDMDHENMFWYRQDPGLGLRLIYFSYDVKMKEKGDIPEGYSVSREKKERFSLILESASTNQTSMYLCASSRAGGQQYFGPGTRLTVT.

V gene TRBV5-1 combines with J gene TRBJ1-4; D is possibly TRBD1 (6 bases). Trimming left V 2 bases short and J 7 bases short, with 15 bases between. The CDR3 is made up of 15 amino acids. Germline V CDR1 and CDR2: SGHRS, YFSETQ. CDR3 nucleotides: TGCGCCAGCAGCTTCCAGGGGACTGAGAGTGAAAAACTGTTTTTT. This translates into CASSFQGTESEKLFF.

The J gene is TRBJ2-2, the V gene TRBV3-1; D may be TRBD2 (6 bases). The CDR3 runs to 12 residues. Trimming left V 5 bases short and J 9 bases short, with 10 bases between. The germline gives CDR1 LGHDT, CDR2 YNNKEL (reference sequence). CDR3 sequence: CASSFGGRELFF. The CDR3 nucleotides read TGTGCCAGCAGCTTCGGGGGTAGGGAGCTGTTTTTT.

The table lists this clonotype with many counts. The V and J genes are TRBV7-2 and TRBJ2-7, with D tentatively TRBD1 or TRBD2 (6 bases each). Germline V gene lookup returns CDR1 SGHTA and CDR2 FQGNSA. The CDR3 is made up of 15 amino acids. V was clipped by 3 bases and J by 0 bases, with 12 bases between them. The CDR3 sequence: CASSFRGDNSYEQYF. CDR3 nucleotides: TGTGCCAGCAGCTTCCGCGGGGACAACTCCTACGAGCAGTACTTC.

The table lists this clonotype with a few counts. This sequence joins TRBV7-2 and TRBJ2-4, with D possibly TRBD2 on 5 matching bases. The CDR3 is 16 amino acids. Germline assignment: CDR1 SGHTA and CDR2 FQGNSA. Trimming stripped 5 bases from V and 0 bases from J, with 14 bases between. The chain's CDR3 is CASSVRASLAKNIQYF. In DNA, the CDR3 is TGTGCCAGCAGCGTGAGGGCTAGTCTAGCCAAAAACATTCAGTACTTC.

The chain combines TRBV15 with TRBJ2-2; D not resolved. Trimming stripped 0 bases from V and 7 bases from J, with 12 bases between. Per germline, CDR1 LNHNV and CDR2 YYDKDF (reference sequence). The CDR3 runs 15 residues. This chain's CDR3 is CATSREKSFGGELFF. CDR3 DNA sequence: TGTGCCACCAGCAGAGAAAAGTCGTTTGGCGGGGAGCTGTTTTTT.